This T cell receptor beta chain emerged from a study of blood T cell repertoires in COVID-19. How the authors handled the data: By means of reference gene primer amplification, nucleated cell counts were estimated. Assay: immunoSEQ multiplex PCR; the TCRdb copy retains only in-frame clones and omits some. For V, J and clone size, that table is used; D and trimming come from the DNA. This sample has under 85,000 clones, with 65% to 85% found just once. V shed 5 bases and J 5 bases; nucleotides not matched to a gene: 6. The CDR3 runs to 14 residues. In germline, CDR1 is LGHDT, CDR2 YNNKEL (reference sequence).

Sequencing was performed on peripheral blood. This rearrangement joins TRBV3-1 (or the pseudogene TRBV3-2) to TRBJ2-1; 7 bases match TRBD1. The sequence came from a man aged 45 to 65 with acute or convalescent COVID-19. This CDR3 is CASSFPGQNNEQFF. The DNA for the CDR3 is TGTGCCAGCAGCTTCCCGGGACAGAACAATGAGCAGTTCTTC.